The present T cell receptor beta chain was sequenced within a study of OX40 agonist ivuxolimab in advanced cancers. Study details: Patients took ivuxolimab, an agonistic anti-OX40 (CD134) antibody. Patients assigned to dose escalation were diagnosed with hepatocellular carcinoma, melanoma, renal cell or head and neck cancer.

Produced via immunoSEQ multiplex PCR; TCRdb's table is partial and in-frame only. Of about 72,000 clones listed, over 70% are singletons. Study findings and constraints: The CD4+ and CD8+ T cells in the blood had expanded clonally by week 6 at 0.1 to 3.0 mg/kg.

In regard to this clone: Its specificity is not known.

The CDR3 is made up of 13 amino acids. Germline V lookup: CDR1 SGDLS, CDR2 YYNGEE. The V end lost 2 bases, the J end lost 5 bases, and 10 bases lay between the germline ends. This sample comprised CD4+ or CD8+ T cells sorted from blood, obtained in a trial of the OX40 agonist ivuxolimab. The clonotype comes from an adult with an advanced solid tumor such as melanoma, head and neck, liver or kidney cancer. The chain recombines TRBV9 with TRBJ2-5, with D perhaps TRBD1 (5 bases). The CDR3 reads CASSVQGGETQYF. DNA for the CDR3: TGTGCCAGCAGCGTCCAGGGCGGCGAGACCCAGTACTTC. Filled out from reference TRBV9 and TRBJ2-5, the complete variable domain reads DSGVTQTPKHLITATGQRVTLRCSPRSGDLSVYWYQQSLDQGLQFLIQYYNGEERAKGNILERFSAQQFPDLHSELNLSSLELGDSALYFCASSVQGGETQYFGPGTRLLVL.